These 24 T cell receptor beta chains were sequenced from one sample in a study of CD8+ T cells in alopecia areata. RNA was extracted and reverse transcribed into cDNA as the sequencing template. This table comes from immunoSEQ multiplex PCR, and its TCRdb copy is limited to in-frame clones, with some not included. The repertoire holds over 100,000 clones, with almost 50% as singletons. Here the sequenced sample was CD8+ T cells sorted from blood, taken at week 0. These receptors all stem from a human donor with alopecia areata.

This clone was seen only once. The chain has TRBV5-6 and TRBJ2-7; D remains unclear. V was pared by 0 bases and J by 0 bases, with 7 bases between. The CDR3 extends over 14 amino acids. Germline V CDR1 and CDR2: SGHDT, YYEEEE. The CDR3 here is CASSLAGYSYEQYF. In nucleotides, the CDR3 is TGTGCCAGCAGCTTGGCTGGCTACTCCTACGAGCAGTACTTC.

As for this clone: This CDR3 is also generated by other DNA sequences in the sample. Here the CDR3 DNA reads TGCAGTGCCAGGGACTATGGCTACACCTTC. Its protein product is CSARDYGYTF. The chain combines TRBV20-1 with TRBJ1-2; a possible D gene is TRBD1 (5 bases). V was pared by 6 bases and J by 3 bases, with 5 bases between. Germline-derived CDR1 and CDR2 are DFQATT and SNEGSKA (reference sequence). The CDR3 is 10 residues long.

This clone was counted only a few times. The genes are TRBV30 and TRBJ2-2; TRBD1 agrees at 7 bases. Germline trimming cut 2 bases from V and 3 bases from J; bases unmatched to any gene: 15. There are 18 residues in the CDR3. Germline lookup yields CDR1 GTSNPN and CDR2 SVGIG (reference sequence). Here the CDR3 reads CAWSTGTASVMDTGELFF. The CDR3 DNA sequence: TGTGCCTGGAGTACCGGGACAGCGAGCGTTATGGACACCGGGGAGCTGTTTTTT. Full variable domain (missing parts from reference TRBV30 and TRBJ2-2): SQTIHQWPATLVQPVGSPLSLECTVEGTSNPNLYWYRQAAGRGLQLLFYSVGIGQISSEVPQNLSASRPQDRQFILSSKKLLLSDSGFYLCAWSTGTASVMDTGELFFGEGSRLTVL.

This clone was observed a few times. V and J are TRBV5-6 and TRBJ2-3, with a possible D match to TRBD1 (6 bases). CDR1 and CDR2 (germline): SGHDT, YYEEEE. Trimming shortened V by 4 bases and J by 0 bases, and 18 bases separated the two germline ends. CDR3 length equals 17 residues. For the CDR3, the DNA is TGTGCCAGCAGCCCAGGACAGCTGGGGCCCAGCACAGATACGCAGTATTTT. Its translation: CASSPGQLGPSTDTQYF.

V is TRBV7-9 and J is TRBJ1-6; the match to TRBD1 covers 11 bases. Germline V gene lookup returns CDR1 SEHNR and CDR2 FQNEAQ (reference sequence). Losses at the gene ends were 4 bases for V and 10 bases for J; bases not matched to a gene: 6. The CDR3 has 15 residues. Here the CDR3 DNA reads TGTGCCAGCAGCTCTTTCGGACAGGGGGCATCACCCCTCCACTTT. Translated: CASSSFGQGASPLHF.

V gene TRBV4-1 combines with J gene TRBJ2-7; D not resolved. Per the germline V gene, CDR1 is MGHRA and CDR2 is YSYEKL. V shed 5 bases and J shed 6 bases, with 14 bases lying between them. The CDR3 spans 13 residues. CDR3 coding DNA: TGCGCCAGCAGCACGGGCCGGACGGTCGAGCAGTACTTC. This translates into CASSTGRTVEQYF.

The V call is TRBV2, the J call TRBJ2-7, with 8 bases matching TRBD2. V shed 1 base and J 0 bases; nucleotides not matched to a gene: 2. The V gene's germline CDR1 is SNHLY and CDR2 FYNNEI. CDR3 length: 15 amino acids. The CDR3 DNA follows: TGTGCCAGCAGTGAAGGCGGGGGGCTCTCCTACGAGCAGTACTTC. This gives the protein CASSEGGGLSYEQYF. The whole variable domain, filled in from reference TRBV2 and TRBJ2-7, reads EPEVTQTPSHQVTQMGQEVILRCVPISNHLYFYWYRQILGQKVEFLVSFYNNEISEKSEIFDDQFSVERPDGSNFTLKIRSTKLEDSAMYFCASSEGGGLSYEQYFGPGTRLTVT.

The table lists this clone with a few counts. The rearrangement uses TRBV18 and TRBJ2-3; D remains ambiguous. CDR3 length: 13 amino acids. V lost 3 bases and J 5 bases, leaving 9 bases between the germline ends. The germline V gene has CDR1 KGHSH and CDR2 LQKENI. The CDR3 here is CASSPPLRDTQYF. As DNA, the CDR3 is TGTGCCAGCTCACCGCCGTTGAGAGATACGCAGTATTTT.

This chain joins TRBV4-1 and TRBJ2-7; D is tentatively TRBD1 or TRBD2 (6 bases each). The V gene's germline CDR1 is MGHRA and CDR2 YSYEKL. The V gene lost 1 base and the J gene lost 7 bases, with 17 bases spanning the gap. The CDR3 totals 15 residues. CDR3 amino acids: CASSQVGGLGWEQYF. CDR3 bases: TGCGCCAGCAGCCAAGTTGGGGGGCTGGGATGGGAGCAGTACTTC.

The table lists this clone with a count of one. V is TRBV15 and J is TRBJ2-3, with D hard to call. Germline loops: CDR1 LNHNV, CDR2 YYDKDF (reference sequence). The CDR3 is made up of 15 amino acids. V lost 0 bases, J lost 0 bases, and 7 bases lay in between. The CDR3 nucleotides read TGTGCCACCAGCAGAGATGATTATAGCACAGATACGCAGTATTTT. Protein sequence: CATSRDDYSTDTQYF.

The CDR3 nucleotides read TGTGCCACCAGCAGAGAGGGTCGGGACTACGAGCAGTACTTC. It is translated as CATSREGRDYEQYF. The chain links TRBV15 to TRBJ2-7, with TRBD2 as a possible D gene (5 bases). The CDR3 extends over 14 amino acids. In germline, CDR1 is LNHNV, CDR2 YYDKDF (reference sequence). Trimming left V 0 bases short and J 3 bases short, with 9 bases between.

Only a few counts were recorded for this clone. The chain employs TRBV29-1 and TRBJ2-1; 7 bases are shared with TRBD1. Germline V gene lookup returns CDR1 SQVTM and CDR2 ANQGSEA. This CDR3 comprises 15 residues. V was pared by 0 bases and J by 5 bases, with 7 bases of the junction left unmatched. The CDR3 is CSVEDLWDRDNEQFF. The CDR3, as DNA: TGCAGCGTTGAAGATTTGTGGGACAGAGACAATGAGCAGTTCTTC.

The genes are TRBV7-9 and TRBJ2-7; 7 nucleotides match TRBD1. Per the germline V gene, CDR1 is SEHNR and CDR2 is FQNEAQ (reference sequence). Germline trimming cut 5 bases from V and 0 bases from J; bases unmatched to any gene: 13. The CDR3 consists of 17 residues. The CDR3 sequence: CASSQAFGQEHSYEQYF. DNA of the CDR3: TGTGCCAGCAGCCAGGCCTTTGGACAGGAACACTCCTACGAGCAGTACTTC.

This clone occurred a few times. The rearrangement uses TRBV7-9 and TRBJ1-5; D gene ambiguous. The V end was cut by 1 base, the J end by 5 bases, with 12 bases between. The CDR3 runs 15 residues. Looked up from germline, CDR1 is SEHNR and CDR2 is FQNEAQ (reference sequence). The CDR3 here is CASSLDGQGDQPQHF. The CDR3 DNA follows: TGTGCCAGCAGCTTAGATGGGCAAGGAGATCAGCCCCAGCATTTT. The full variable domain, its missing parts supplied by reference TRBV7-9 and TRBJ1-5, is DTGVSQNPRHKITKRGQNVTFRCDPISEHNRLYWYRQTLGQGPEFLTYFQNEAQLEKSRLLSDRFSAERPKGSFSTLEIQRTEQGDSAMYLCASSLDGQGDQPQHFGDGTRLSIL.

This clone appeared a few times. V and J are TRBV29-1 and TRBJ2-7; possible D gene TRBD2, 5 bases. The CDR3 runs to 12 residues. Between the trimmed V and J ends, which lost 5 bases and 7 bases, there was a span of 15 bases. Germline CDR1 and CDR2: SQVTM and ANQGSEA. CDR3 nucleotides: TGCAGCGTTCTCGGGGATCCGCTGGAGCAGTACTTC. Protein sequence: CSVLGDPLEQYF.

V and J are TRBV30 and TRBJ1-5; D is unresolved. V lost 2 bases and J lost 5, with 10 bases in between. CDR1 and CDR2 (germline): GTSNPN, SVGIG (reference sequence). This CDR3 has 13 amino acids. The CDR3 DNA sequence: TGTGCCTGGAGTCCATCGGTCTATCAGCCCCAGCATTTT. This encodes CAWSPSVYQPQHF.

The rearrangement uses TRBV19 and TRBJ1-6; D gene uncertain. CDR3 length: 14 residues. Per germline, CDR1 LNHDA and CDR2 SQIVND (reference sequence). Trimming took off 6 bases at V and 8 bases at J, with 14 bases between the two ends. The DNA for the CDR3 is TGTGCCAGTAGCCCCGCGCCAAGGGATTCACCCCTCCACTTT. This encodes CASSPAPRDSPLHF. Full variable domain (outside the CDR3, taken from reference TRBV19 and TRBJ1-6): DGGITQSPKYLFRKEGQNVTLSCEQNLNHDAMYWYRQDPGQGLRLIYYSQIVNDFQKGDIAEGYSVSREKKESFPLTVTSAQKNPTAFYLCASSPAPRDSPLHFGNGTRLTVT.

This CDR3 is CASSLVGGSTDTQYF. The DNA for the CDR3 is TGTGCCAGCAGCCTCGTGGGTGGCAGCACAGATACGCAGTATTTT. This rearrangement joins TRBV7-3 to TRBJ2-3; D unresolved. CDR1 and CDR2 (germline): SGHTA, FQGTGA. There are 15 residues in the CDR3. V lost 5 bases, J lost 0 bases, and 12 bases lay in between. The full variable domain, rest sourced from reference TRBV7-3 and TRBJ2-3, is GAGVSQTPSNKVTEKGKYVELRCDPISGHTALYWYRQSLGQGPEFLIYFQGTGAADDSGLPNDRFFAVRPEGSVSTLKIQRTERGDSAVYLCASSLVGGSTDTQYFGPGTRLTVL.

DNA for the CDR3: TGCAGCGTTGCTCCCCAGGACACAGATACGCAGTATTTT. It codes for CSVAPQDTDTQYF. The V gene is TRBV29-1, the J gene TRBJ2-3, with unresolved D. Trimming shortened V by 4 bases and J by 2 bases, and 10 bases separated the two germline ends. The CDR3 length is 13 residues. Germline CDR1 SQVTM, CDR2 ANQGSEA.

The CDR3 DNA sequence: TGCGCCAGCAGCCTGGCTCGGTTGCGGGAGAATCCAGATACGCAGTATTTT. It codes for CASSLARLRENPDTQYF. The chain has TRBV5-1 and TRBJ2-3, with 7 nucleotides matching TRBD2. Germline loops: CDR1 SGHRS, CDR2 YFSETQ. The junction had 15 bases not matched to a gene; V was cut back by 4 bases and J by 4 bases. This CDR3 region has 17 residues.

The rearrangement joins TRBV29-1 to TRBJ2-7, with D tentatively TRBD2 (5 bases). The germline CDR1 and CDR2 sequences are SQVTM and ANQGSEA. This CDR3 has 13 amino acids. Trimming removed 3 bases at V and 1 base at J, with 10 bases between. The CDR3 region is CSVEVGESYEQYF. The CDR3 coding sequence is TGCAGCGTTGAGGTCGGGGAATCCTACGAGCAGTACTTC.

The chain has TRBV27 and TRBJ1-5; no clear D gene. Trimming stripped 5 bases from V and 4 bases from J, with 12 bases between. CDR1 and CDR2 from the germline V gene are MNHEY and SMNVEV (reference sequence). This CDR3 spans 14 amino acids. The DNA for the CDR3 is TGTGCCAGCAGTCTTGGCGTGGTAAATCAGCCCCAGCATTTT. This encodes CASSLGVVNQPQHF.

The chain links TRBV9 to TRBJ1-1; D call uncertain. The V and J ends lost 0 bases and 4 bases respectively, with 7 bases between them. The CDR3 extends over 13 amino acids. Germline V gene sequence: CDR1 SGDLS, CDR2 YYNGEE. CDR3 bases: TGTGCCAGCAGCGTAGATTCGGGCACTGAAGCTTTCTTT. This encodes CASSVDSGTEAFF.

This clone has just a few counts. The genes are TRBV6-6 and TRBJ1-5; tentative D call: TRBD1 (5 bases). Trimming pared 3 bases from V and 5 bases from J, leaving 17 bases between. CDR1 is MNHNY, CDR2 SVGAGI, per germline (reference sequence). This CDR3 has 16 amino acids. CDR3 protein: CASSYYLPGADQPQHF. The DNA of the CDR3 is TGTGCCAGCAGTTATTACCTTCCTGGGGCGGATCAGCCCCAGCATTTT.